The next 12 T cell receptor beta chains were all read from a single sample in a study of regulatory T cells in long-lasting Graves disease. The time point here: persistent/refractory GD, antithyroid drugs over 5 years with positive TRAb. Extracted RNA from PBMCs served as the source of the TCR library. Both iRepertoire HTBI primers and Arm-PCR of CDR3 regions were used to build the TCR beta libraries. TCRdb itself ran the multiplex PCR reads through MiXCR, one entry per CDR3 protein. This table holds a few hundred thousand distinct CDR3 sequences, less than 30% found once. The sequences come from peripheral blood mononuclear cells (PBMCs), collected when the disease was refractory, from a patient treated with antithyroid drugs. The origin of the receptors is a woman in her thirties or forties with Graves disease.

The V call is TRBV6-1, the J call TRBJ2-7; D is possibly TRBD1 (6 bases). Trimming took off 2 bases at V and 5 bases at J, with 16 bases between the two ends. There are 15 residues in the CDR3. Germline V lookup: CDR1 MNHNS, CDR2 SASEGT. CDR3 residues: CASSETAAGAHEQYF. DNA of the CDR3: TGTGCCAGCAGTGAAACGGCGGCAGGGGCCCACGAGCAGTACTTC.

This clonotype was recorded at least ten times. V gene TRBV28 combines with J gene TRBJ1-6, with no clear D. Germline lookup yields CDR1 MDHEN and CDR2 SYDVKM. The ends were cut back, 1 base at V and 7 bases at J, with 11 bases in the middle. The CDR3 spans 15 residues. CDR3 DNA: TGTGCCAGCAGTTTATCCGCAGGACCAAATTCACCCCTCCACTTT. This sequence encodes CASSLSAGPNSPLHF. The full variable domain, in which reference TRBV28 and TRBJ1-6 provide the parts outside the CDR3, is DVKVTQSSRYLVKRTGEKVFLECVQDMDHENMFWYRQDPGLGLRLIYFSYDVKMKEKGDIPEGYSVSREKKERFSLILESASTNQTSMYLCASSLSAGPNSPLHFGNGTRLTVT.

This clonotype was seen at least ten times. The chain employs TRBV28 and TRBJ2-7; D ambiguous. V was shortened by 4 bases and J by 3 bases, with 16 bases between the two germline ends. The CDR3 totals 15 residues. Germline values: CDR1 MDHEN, CDR2 SYDVKM. CDR3 in amino acids: CASSSDRNEVYEQYF. The CDR3 nucleotides are TGTGCCAGCAGTTCCGACCGAAACGAAGTCTACGAGCAGTACTTC.

This clonotype occurred once. The DNA of the CDR3 is TGTGCCAACGGACAGTCCTCAACTAATGAAAAACTGTTTTTT. It translates to CANGQSSTNEKLFF. The chain combines TRBV2 with TRBJ1-4, with TRBD1 as a possible D gene (6 bases). The germline V and J ends were trimmed by 10 bases and 0 bases, with 12 bases remaining between them. Germline CDR1 and CDR2: SNHLY and FYNNEI. The CDR3 contains 14 residues.

The chain uses TRBV6-1 and TRBJ1-3; D perhaps matches TRBD1 (5 bases). This CDR3 contains 13 residues. V was pared by 10 bases and J by 6 bases, with 16 bases between. Germline V gene sequence: CDR1 MNHNS, CDR2 SASEGT. The CDR3 region is CATKRGSSNTIYF. In DNA form, the CDR3 reads TGTGCCACCAAAAGGGGATCTTCAAACACCATATATTTT.

On this clonotype: Its ends do not fully match the called genes, so a read error is possible. V is TRBV20-1 and J is TRBJ1-1; D remains unclear. This CDR3 contains 12 residues. In germline, CDR1 is DFQATT, CDR2 SNEGSKA (reference sequence). The CDR3 nucleotides are TGCAGTGCTAGGGGGTGGAACGCTGAAGCTTTCTTT. Translated: CSARGWNAEAFF.

V usage is TRBV2 and J usage is TRBJ1-5, with TRBD1 matching over 8 bases. This CDR3 is 14 amino acids long. V shed 6 bases and J 7 bases; nucleotides not matched to a gene: 8. Germline V gene lookup returns CDR1 SNHLY and CDR2 FYNNEI. CDR3 DNA sequence: TGTGCCAGCAGCCAGGACAGGGTAAGACAGCCCCAGCATTTT. Protein: CASSQDRVRQPQHF.

The chain couples TRBV11-1 to TRBJ2-3, with 8 bases identical to TRBD2. CDR1 is SGHAT and CDR2 is FQDESV in the germline V gene (reference sequence). CDR3 length equals 18 residues. V shed 5 bases and J 4 bases; nucleotides not matched to a gene: 17. The CDR3 DNA follows: TGTGCCAGCAGCCTTCGAGCAGGACTAGCCCCGGGGGCAGATACGCAGTATTTT. Translation gives CASSLRAGLAPGADTQYF.

This clonotype was observed a few times. The chain uses TRBV20-1 and TRBJ2-7; TRBD1 is a possible D gene (6 bases). CDR3 length equals 12 residues. Germline V lookup: CDR1 DFQATT, CDR2 SNEGSKA (reference sequence). Trimming took off 3 bases at V and 5 bases at J, with 11 bases between the two ends. The CDR3 region has the DNA TGCAGTGCTAGGTGGGACACCGACGAGCAGTACTTC. Translating it yields CSARWDTDEQYF.

This clonotype was found many times. The gene calls are TRBV28 and TRBJ1-6; D is possibly TRBD1 (5 bases). Germline V gene sequence: CDR1 MDHEN, CDR2 SYDVKM. The CDR3 length is 16 residues. The V end lost 1 base, the J end lost 10 bases, and 17 bases lay between the germline ends. CDR3 in DNA: TGTGCCAGCAGTTTATATGATCAGGGCGGAGGATCACCCCTCCACTTT. Its protein product is CASSLYDQGGGSPLHF. Full variable domain (missing parts from reference TRBV28 and TRBJ1-6): DVKVTQSSRYLVKRTGEKVFLECVQDMDHENMFWYRQDPGLGLRLIYFSYDVKMKEKGDIPEGYSVSREKKERFSLILESASTNQTSMYLCASSLYDQGGGSPLHFGNGTRLTVT.

A few counts support this clonotype. The chain couples TRBV20-1 to TRBJ2-5; 8 bases line up with TRBD2. This CDR3 is 15 amino acids long. Germline values: CDR1 DFQATT, CDR2 SNEGSKA (reference sequence). V lost 8 bases and J lost 1; bases outside the gene matches: 12. Here the CDR3 reads CSSATSGAFQETQYF. The CDR3 region has the DNA TGCAGTTCCGCTACTAGCGGAGCCTTCCAAGAGACCCAGTACTTC.

In this sample, this clonotype turned up many times. This sequence joins TRBV6-1 and TRBJ2-5; D is undetermined. Germline assignment: CDR1 MNHNS and CDR2 SASEGT. The V gene lost 5 bases and the J gene lost 2 bases, with 15 bases spanning the gap. The CDR3 is made up of 15 amino acids. This CDR3 is CASSRLHSPQETQYF. CDR3 coding DNA: TGTGCCAGCAGTAGGTTACACAGCCCTCAAGAGACCCAGTACTTC.